The 18 T cell receptor beta chains given below trace back to one sample, sequenced in a study of blood T cell repertoires in COVID-19. The assay was immunoSEQ multiplex PCR, and TCRdb's table has in-frame clones only and misses some. The sample yields approximately 210,000 clones, roughly 86% seen once. The specimen was peripheral blood. The receptors derive from a woman aged 45-65 years with active or convalescent COVID-19.

The gene calls are TRBV5-1 and TRBJ1-2; 9 positions agree with TRBD1. The length of the CDR3 is 14 residues. CDR1 SGHRS and CDR2 YFSETQ come from the germline V gene. Trimming cost V 4 bases and J 5 bases; bases outside gene matches: 6. The CDR3 region has the DNA TGCGCCAGCAGCCGAGGGGGACAGGGATATGGCTACACCTTC. Translation gives CASSRGGQGYGYTF.

The chain employs TRBV6-5 and TRBJ2-1; 7 bases line up with TRBD2. The germline V gene encodes CDR1 MNHEY and CDR2 SVGAGI. The CDR3 runs 12 residues. V shed 8 bases, J shed 12 bases, and the junction held 10 bases outside the gene matches. The CDR3: CASQREGVGQFF. The CDR3 DNA reads TGTGCCAGCCAGCGGGAAGGGGTGGGGCAGTTCTTC.

This chain links TRBV7-9 with TRBJ2-1; TRBD1 might be the D (5 bases). CDR1 SEHNR and CDR2 FQNEAQ come from the germline V gene (reference sequence). V was shortened by 5 bases and J by 4 bases, with 12 bases between the two germline ends. CDR3 size: 14 residues. The CDR3 nucleotides are TGTGCCAGCAGCGGGGCAGGATTTTACAATGAGCAGTTCTTC. This sequence encodes CASSGAGFYNEQFF.

The chain has TRBV12-3 or TRBV12-4 and TRBJ1-1; D ambiguous. The CDR3 extends over 12 amino acids. Between the trimmed V and J ends, which lost 3 bases and 8 bases, there was a span of 10 bases. CDR3 DNA sequence: TGTGCCAGCAGTTTTCCGGGAGGGGAAGCTTTCTTT. Residues: CASSFPGGEAFF.

The chain carries TRBV2 and TRBJ1-2; 9 bases match TRBD1. CDR1 and CDR2 from the germline V gene are SNHLY and FYNNEI. CDR3 length: 14 residues. With 6 bases clipped from V and 5 bases from J, the junction kept 7 bases outside the gene matches. CDR3 coding DNA: TGTGCCAGCAGGTCCTCCGGGACAGGGTATGGCTACACCTTC. Amino acid sequence: CASRSSGTGYGYTF.

The CDR3 DNA is TGTGCCAGCAGCCTTTTTGTGGGGGGAGGAGAAGAGACCCAGTACTTC. Protein product: CASSLFVGGGEETQYF. The chain has TRBV27 and TRBJ2-5; perhaps TRBD2 as D (6 bases). Germline V gene data show CDR1 as MNHEY and CDR2 as SMNVEV (reference sequence). Trimming pared 6 bases from V and 3 bases from J, leaving 20 bases between. The CDR3 spans 16 residues.

CDR3 amino acids: CASSPRTGATGELFF. The CDR3 nucleotides read TGCGCCAGCAGCCCGAGGACAGGTGCTACCGGGGAGCTGTTTTTT. The chain is built from TRBV5-1 and TRBJ2-2; 7 bases map to TRBD1. The CDR3 has 15 residues. Germline trimming cut 4 bases from V and 5 bases from J; bases unmatched to any gene: 8. Germline CDR1 reads SGHRS; CDR2 reads YFSETQ.

The chain employs TRBV5-5 and TRBJ1-2; D uncertain. CDR3 size: 12 residues. Germline V lookup: CDR1 SGHKS, CDR2 YYEKEE (reference sequence). V dropped 0 bases and J dropped 8 bases, with 8 bases sitting between them. This chain's CDR3 is CASSLELGGYTF. CDR3 nucleotides: TGTGCCAGCAGCTTGGAACTCGGGGGCTACACCTTC.

This clone was observed a handful of times. This sequence joins TRBV29-1 and TRBJ1-2; TRBD1 might be the D (5 bases). This CDR3 has 14 residues. Trimming removed 0 bases at V and 4 bases at J, with 12 bases between. The germline V gene has CDR1 SQVTM and CDR2 ANQGSEA. This CDR3 is CSVEDRVGGYGYTF. The CDR3 DNA sequence: TGCAGCGTTGAAGACAGGGTGGGTGGCTATGGCTACACCTTC.

J is TRBJ2-1 and V is TRBV7-2; D call uncertain. CDR3 length equals 13 residues. Germline V gene data show CDR1 as SGHTA and CDR2 as FQGNSA. Between the trimmed V and J ends, which lost 3 bases and 6 bases, there was a span of 9 bases. The CDR3 loop is CASSFRVLNEQFF. The CDR3 nucleotides read TGTGCCAGCAGCTTTAGAGTCCTCAATGAGCAGTTCTTC.

The chain employs TRBV28 and TRBJ2-7; D remains ambiguous. V lost 7 bases to trimming and J lost 0 bases, with 7 bases between them. Per the germline V gene, CDR1 is MDHEN and CDR2 is SYDVKM. The CDR3 runs 12 residues. The CDR3 nucleotides read TGTGCCAGCAAAGCTCTCTCCTACGAGCAGTACTTC. Translated, it gives CASKALSYEQYF.

This clone occurred once. The gene calls are TRBV3-1 (or the pseudogene TRBV3-2) and TRBJ1-2; 7 nucleotides align to TRBD1. Germline V gene data show CDR1 as LGHDT and CDR2 as YNNKEL (reference sequence). V lost 4 bases to trimming and J lost 5 bases; unmatched junction nucleotides: 4. CDR3 length equals 13 residues. This CDR3 reads CASSLRGEYGYTF. In nucleotides, the CDR3 is TGTGCCAGCAGCCTCAGGGGGGAGTATGGCTACACCTTC.

The genes are TRBV7-2 and TRBJ1-1; D might be TRBD1 (5 bases). The CDR3 runs 12 residues. Germline values: CDR1 SGHTA, CDR2 FQGNSA. Trimming took 3 bases from V and 4 from J, leaving 6 bases between them. The CDR3 DNA reads TGTGCCAGCAGCTTTGGGGCCACTGAAGCTTTCTTT. Protein product: CASSFGATEAFF.

The chain is built from TRBV19 and TRBJ1-5, with D hard to call. The CDR3 runs to 14 residues. The V end was cut by 3 bases, the J end by 4 bases, with 10 bases between. CDR1 and CDR2 from the germline V gene are LNHDA and SQIVND (reference sequence). The CDR3 protein is CASSIGVPNQPQHF. The CDR3 DNA is TGTGCCAGTAGTATCGGGGTTCCGAATCAGCCCCAGCATTTT.

The J gene is TRBJ2-5, the V gene TRBV5-4; no clear D gene. V lost 1 base, J lost 0 bases, and 7 bases lay in between. The CDR3 sequence is 14 residues long. CDR1 and CDR2 (germline): SGHNT, YYREEE (reference sequence). CDR3 protein: CASSLPGYQETQYF. The DNA for the CDR3 is TGTGCCAGCAGCTTGCCCGGGTACCAAGAGACCCAGTACTTC.

The J gene is TRBJ2-7, the V gene TRBV6-5; a possible D gene is TRBD2 (5 bases). V was pared by 5 bases and J by 7 bases, with 15 bases between. CDR1 MNHEY and CDR2 SVGAGI come from the germline V gene. This CDR3 has 13 amino acids. CDR3 coding DNA: TGTGCCAGCAGTCCCTCCCCGCGGGCGGAGCAGTACTTC. It specifies CASSPSPRAEQYF.

V is TRBV28 and J is TRBJ2-7; 7 bases map to TRBD2. Germline CDR1 is MDHEN and CDR2 is SYDVKM. Trimming cost V 3 bases and J 7 bases; bases outside gene matches: 12. The CDR3 consists of 15 residues. The CDR3 protein is CASSFGELATGEQYF. CDR3 DNA sequence: TGTGCCAGCAGTTTTGGGGAACTAGCGACGGGTGAGCAGTACTTC.

V is TRBV6-6 and J is TRBJ1-2, with 10 bases lining up with TRBD1. Germline values: CDR1 MNHNY, CDR2 SVGAGI (reference sequence). The junction had 6 bases not matched to a gene; V was cut back by 4 bases and J by 4 bases. This CDR3 is built from 15 residues. The CDR3 bases are TGTGCCAGCAGTTGGCCGGGACAGGGGTCCTATGGCTACACCTTC. Its translation is CASSWPGQGSYGYTF.